The sequence of this T cell receptor (beta chain) was determined in a study of blood T cell repertoires in COVID-19. The wider study: From T cells, B-cell-depleted T cells, or PBMCs came the material, which was cDNA or gDNA.

Self-reported history from a screening survey and questionnaire set each donor's cohort. Exposed participants encountered a COVID-19 case during the 2 weeks preceding study entry. The data were produced by immunoSEQ multiplex PCR, yet TCRdb's version contains in-frame clones alone and is incomplete. Seen here are some 200,000 clones, roughly 85% observed once, and the top ten hold around 4.6%. This clone was seen a few times. The receptor was derived from a woman between 50 and 59 years old who had been exposed to COVID-19. The sample was PBMCs or T cells enriched from blood (not recorded which).

CDR3 region: CASITLGTGAEAFF. Here the CDR3 DNA reads TGTGCCAGTATTACACTTGGGACAGGGGCTGAAGCTTTCTTT. This chain connects TRBV19 to TRBJ1-1; TRBD1 agrees at 10 bases. V lost 7 bases to trimming and J lost 6 bases; unmatched junction nucleotides: 8. Germline CDR1 reads LNHDA; CDR2 reads SQIVND (reference sequence). The CDR3 is made up of 14 amino acids.